This T cell receptor beta chain was captured by sequencing in a study of T cells after somatic rescue of genetic block (dated by TCRdb to 2019 to 2021). In the study overall: The study assessed how robust, over the long term, a T-cell system was when the system had developed through somatic rescue of a genetic block in T-cell development.

Points on this clone: Its cognate antigen has yet to be identified. No base qualities exist here, and no much larger clone lies one base off it.

Trimming accounts for 2 bases at V and 1 base at J, while the number of junction bases matched to no gene is 3. CDR1 and CDR2 (MNHEY, SMNVEV) derive from the germline V gene (reference sequence). The CDR3 goes from the cysteine to the phenylalanine over 16 residues. Only the CDR3 part of the read is kept: 48 bases, read in frame from the first base. The library was obtained by the immunoSEQ multiplex PCR assay. What TCRdb holds here is the immuneACCESS table cut down to in-frame rearrangements. Part of the clones is not present; checked against another copy, under half of the missing clones reflect an unresolved V gene, and the others are unexplained. Counted in this sample were approximately 67,000 clones; around 90% of them appeared once. In total, the top ten clones hold 2.5% to 3.5% of the sample.

The origin of this receptor is a middle-aged man. Sequenced sample: peripheral blood mononuclear cells (PBMCs). The rearrangement joined TRBV27 to TRBJ2-1, and TRBD2 matches 9 of the central bases. The nucleotide sequence reads as follows: TGTGCCAGCAGTTTAACTAGCGGGTTATCCTACAATGAGCAGTTCTTC. This codes for CASSLTSGLSYNEQFF.